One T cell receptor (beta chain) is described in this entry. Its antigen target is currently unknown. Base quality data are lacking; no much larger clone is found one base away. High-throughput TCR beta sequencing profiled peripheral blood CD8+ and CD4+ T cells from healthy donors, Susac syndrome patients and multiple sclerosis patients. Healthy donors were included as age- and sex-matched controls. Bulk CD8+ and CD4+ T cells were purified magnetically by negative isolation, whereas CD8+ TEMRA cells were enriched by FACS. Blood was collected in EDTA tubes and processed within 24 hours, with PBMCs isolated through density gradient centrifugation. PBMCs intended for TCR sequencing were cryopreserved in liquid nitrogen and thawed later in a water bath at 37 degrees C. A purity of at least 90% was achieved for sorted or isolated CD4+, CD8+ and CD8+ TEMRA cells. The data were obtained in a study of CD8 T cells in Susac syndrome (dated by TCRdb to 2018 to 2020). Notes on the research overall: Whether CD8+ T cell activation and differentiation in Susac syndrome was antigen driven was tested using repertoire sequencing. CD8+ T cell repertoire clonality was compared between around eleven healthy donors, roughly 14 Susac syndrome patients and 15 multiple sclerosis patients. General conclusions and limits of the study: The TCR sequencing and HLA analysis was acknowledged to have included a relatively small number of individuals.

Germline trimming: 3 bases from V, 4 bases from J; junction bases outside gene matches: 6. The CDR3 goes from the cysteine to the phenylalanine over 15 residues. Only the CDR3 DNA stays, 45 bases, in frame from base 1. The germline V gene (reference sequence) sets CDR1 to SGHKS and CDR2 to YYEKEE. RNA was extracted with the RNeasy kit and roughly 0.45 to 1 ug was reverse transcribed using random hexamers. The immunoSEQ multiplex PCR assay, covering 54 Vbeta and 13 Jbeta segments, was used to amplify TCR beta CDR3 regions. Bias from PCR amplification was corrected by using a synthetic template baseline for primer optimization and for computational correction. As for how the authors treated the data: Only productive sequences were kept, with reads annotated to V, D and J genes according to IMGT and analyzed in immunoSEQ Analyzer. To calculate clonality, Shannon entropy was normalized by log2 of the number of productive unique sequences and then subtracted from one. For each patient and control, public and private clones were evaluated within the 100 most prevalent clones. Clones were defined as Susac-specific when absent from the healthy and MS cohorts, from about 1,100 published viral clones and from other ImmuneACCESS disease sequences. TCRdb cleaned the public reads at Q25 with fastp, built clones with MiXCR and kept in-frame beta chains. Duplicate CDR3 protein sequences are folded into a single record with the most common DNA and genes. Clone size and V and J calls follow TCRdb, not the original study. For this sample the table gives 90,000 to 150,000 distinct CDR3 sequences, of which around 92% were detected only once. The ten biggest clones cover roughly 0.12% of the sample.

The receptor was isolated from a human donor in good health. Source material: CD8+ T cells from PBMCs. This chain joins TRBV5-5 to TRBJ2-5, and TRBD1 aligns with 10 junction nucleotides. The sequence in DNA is TGTGCCAGCAGCTCCTCCCGGGACAGGGGAGAGACCCAGTACTTC. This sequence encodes CASSSSRDRGETQYF.